This T cell receptor beta chain is from a study of spatial heterogeneity in lung cancer. Trimming took 3 bases from V and 2 from J, leaving 10 bases between them. This CDR3 is built from 13 residues. Germline assignment: CDR1 DFQATT and CDR2 SNEGSKA (reference sequence). Study-wide points: Expanded alpha and beta TCR counts within tumors tracked tumor mutation counts.

MiXCR was run by TCRdb on the 5' RACE reads, yielding one entry per CDR3 protein. The sample contains some 14,000 distinct CDR3 sequences, around 3.8% of which appear only once. This clonotype was recorded at least ten times. The antigen is undetermined. Time point: sample taken at primary tumor resection. Sequencing was performed on lung tumor tissue, taken at surgery. V gene TRBV20-1 combines with J gene TRBJ1-2, with D maybe TRBD1 (5 bases). The source is a male donor with early-stage non-small cell lung cancer. CDR3 loop: CSARVRDNYGYTF. CDR3 nucleotides: TGCAGTGCTAGGGTCCGGGACAACTATGGCTACACCTTC.